One and the same sample provided the 25 T cell receptor beta chains below, sequenced in a study of vaccination effects on CD4 cells after COVID-19. No antigen has been identified for these receptors. Data came from immunoSEQ multiplex PCR; TCRdb stores just in-frame clones and leaves some out. This sample carries tens of thousands of clones, 72% of them seen once, and the ten largest clones take roughly 25%. Following 10 days of culture, CD4+ T cells were isolated. This sample comprised CD4+ T cells from PBMCs cultured without peptide, obtained before COVID-19 vaccination. These receptors were taken from a human donor who had a prior SARS-CoV-2 infection.

The chain couples TRBV5-5 to TRBJ2-1; 9 nucleotides agree with TRBD2. Germline V gene lookup returns CDR1 SGHKS and CDR2 YYEKEE (reference sequence). The ends lost 4 bases at V and 8 bases at J; junction bases unmatched: 10. The CDR3 consists of 15 residues. The CDR3, as DNA: TGTGCCAGCAGCCCCGGGACTAGCTTAAGCTATGAGCAGTTCTTC. It codes for CASSPGTSLSYEQFF.

This clone occurred a few times. This rearrangement joins TRBV6-5 to TRBJ2-2; a possible D gene is TRBD1 (5 bases). The CDR3 has 15 amino acids. Germline V gives CDR1 MNHEY, CDR2 SVGAGI. Trimming left V 6 bases short and J 6 bases short, with 17 bases between. The CDR3 protein is CASRLPGKPAGELFF. For the CDR3, the DNA is TGTGCCAGCAGGTTACCAGGGAAGCCCGCCGGGGAGCTGTTTTTT.

This clone was detected a few times. The chain has TRBV6-1 and TRBJ1-5; TRBD1 agrees at 7 bases. The CDR3 extends over 15 amino acids. Germline lookup yields CDR1 MNHNS and CDR2 SASEGT. Unmatched junction bases numbered 6, after V lost 2 bases and J lost 5 bases. This chain's CDR3 is CASSERGRADQPQHF. The CDR3 nucleotides read TGTGCCAGCAGTGAAAGGGGGCGGGCGGATCAGCCCCAGCATTTT.

The sample holds one count of this clone. The chain has TRBV15 and TRBJ2-7; TRBD2 agrees at 9 bases. CDR1 is LNHNV and CDR2 is YYDKDF in the germline V gene (reference sequence). The V and J ends lost 4 bases and 4 bases, in that order; junction bases with no gene match: 5. The CDR3 totals 14 residues. CDR3 coding DNA: TGTGCCACCAGCAACAACGCGGGGGGGTACGAGCAGTACTTC. Translated, it gives CATSNNAGGYEQYF.

The chain recombines TRBV7-2 with TRBJ2-3; D gene unclear. The CDR3 sequence is 14 residues long. V was clipped by 5 bases and J by 0 bases, with 9 bases between them. CDR1 is SGHTA, CDR2 FQGNSA, per germline. CDR3 residues: CASSLAFSTDTQYF. CDR3 coding DNA: TGTGCCAGCAGCCTCGCTTTTAGCACAGATACGCAGTATTTT.

The chain links TRBV5-1 to TRBJ1-1; perhaps TRBD1 as D (5 bases). V lost 1 base, J lost 2 bases, and 15 bases lay in between. Looked up from germline, CDR1 is SGHRS and CDR2 is YFSETQ. The CDR3 extends over 16 amino acids. The CDR3 DNA reads TGCGCCAGCAGCTTGATACCGGGACGCAGAAACACTGAAGCTTTCTTT. Translated, it gives CASSLIPGRRNTEAFF.

The chain links TRBV7-8 to TRBJ2-5; D unresolved. CDR3 length equals 12 residues. Trimming stripped 4 bases from V and 6 bases from J, with 9 bases between. The germline gives CDR1 SGHVS, CDR2 FQNEAQ. DNA of the CDR3: TGTGCCAGCAGCTCCTGGGGAAAGACCCAGTACTTC. Protein: CASSSWGKTQYF.

The genes are TRBV6-5 and TRBJ1-2; 8 bases agree with TRBD1. The germline V gene has CDR1 MNHEY and CDR2 SVGAGI. CDR3 size: 12 residues. The V and J ends lost 6 bases and 8 bases, in that order; junction bases with no gene match: 5. The CDR3 sequence: CASSRQGAGYTF. DNA for the CDR3: TGTGCCAGCAGCCGCCAGGGGGCCGGCTACACCTTC.

The CDR3 DNA follows: TGTGCCAGTAGTATCAGGCGCTATGGCTACACCTTC. It translates to CASSIRRYGYTF. This sequence joins TRBV19 and TRBJ1-2; D gene uncertain. Germline CDR1 is LNHDA and CDR2 is SQIVND (reference sequence). Trimming pared 3 bases from V and 4 bases from J, leaving 6 bases between. This CDR3 is 12 amino acids long. Full variable domain (outside the CDR3, taken from reference TRBV19 and TRBJ1-2): DGGITQSPKYLFRKEGQNVTLSCEQNLNHDAMYWYRQDPGQGLRLIYYSQIVNDFQKGDIAEGYSVSREKKESFPLTVTSAQKNPTAFYLCASSIRRYGYTFGSGTRLTVV.

The chain is built from TRBV4-1 and TRBJ2-3, with TRBD2 identical over 7 bases. Trimming removed 4 bases from V and 3 bases from J; junction bases left unmatched: 10. Germline loops: CDR1 MGHRA, CDR2 YSYEKL. CDR3 size: 16 residues. The CDR3 reads CASSPRGGGGTDTQYF. The CDR3 bases are TGCGCCAGCAGCCCCCGAGGCGGGGGAGGGACAGATACGCAGTATTTT.

V is TRBV2 and J is TRBJ1-1, with 7 bases aligning to TRBD1. Trimming cost V 2 bases and J 0 bases; bases outside gene matches: 15. The CDR3 has 19 residues. The V gene's germline CDR1 is SNHLY and CDR2 FYNNEI. Written as DNA, the CDR3 is TGTGCCAGCAGTGAAAGAACAGGGGTACTAAGGGGCATGAACACTGAAGCTTTCTTT. Translating it yields CASSERTGVLRGMNTEAFF.

This chain joins TRBV11-3 and TRBJ2-1; 9 nucleotides line up with TRBD1. This CDR3 contains 15 residues. Germline CDR1 and CDR2: SGHNT and YENEEA. Trimming at V came to 0 bases and at J to 3 bases, leaving 0 bases not matched to a gene. CDR3 in amino acids: CASSLETGGYNEQFF. The DNA of the CDR3 is TGTGCCAGCAGCTTAGAGACAGGGGGCTACAATGAGCAGTTCTTC. The full variable domain, its missing parts supplied by reference TRBV11-3 and TRBJ2-1, is EAGVVQSPRYKIIEKKQPVAFWCNPISGHNTLYWYLQNLGQGPELLIRYENEEAVDDSQLPKDRFSAERLKGVDSTLKIQPAELGDSAVYLCASSLETGGYNEQFFGPGTRLTVL.

The chain joins TRBV19 to TRBJ1-4; 9 nucleotides match TRBD1. The CDR3 consists of 19 residues. Germline V lookup: CDR1 LNHDA, CDR2 SQIVND (reference sequence). Unmatched junction bases numbered 20, after V lost 5 bases and J lost 7 bases. CDR3 loop: CASSAYGQGISGPTEKLFF. The CDR3 DNA sequence: TGTGCCAGTAGTGCGTATGGACAGGGGATCTCCGGTCCTACTGAAAAACTGTTTTTT. The complete variable domain, with remaining parts taken from reference TRBV19 and TRBJ1-4, reads DGGITQSPKYLFRKEGQNVTLSCEQNLNHDAMYWYRQDPGQGLRLIYYSQIVNDFQKGDIAEGYSVSREKKESFPLTVTSAQKNPTAFYLCASSAYGQGISGPTEKLFFGSGTQLSVL.

In its sample, this clone was seen once. The J gene is TRBJ2-5, the V gene TRBV7-2; D gene uncertain. Trimming shortened V by 5 bases and J by 7 bases, and 14 bases separated the two germline ends. The CDR3 contains 13 residues. Germline lookup yields CDR1 SGHTA and CDR2 FQGNSA. CDR3 loop: CASSPGLPATQYF. CDR3 in DNA: TGTGCCAGCAGCCCGGGCCTTCCTGCGACCCAGTACTTC.

The rearrangement joins TRBV5-6 to TRBJ1-1, with D perhaps matching TRBD1 (5 bases). V was clipped by 4 bases and J by 5 bases, with 15 bases between them. Germline V lookup: CDR1 SGHDT, CDR2 YYEEEE. The CDR3 extends over 14 amino acids. CDR3 region: CASSRAGGTTEAFF. DNA for the CDR3: TGTGCCAGCAGCCGGGCCGGGGGGACGACTGAAGCTTTCTTT. Complete variable domain (other parts from reference TRBV5-6 and TRBJ1-1): DAGVTQSPTHLIKTRGQQVTLRCSPKSGHDTVSWYQQALGQGPQFIFQYYEEEERQRGNFPDRFSGHQFPNYSSELNVNALLLGDSALYLCASSRAGGTTEAFFGQGTRLTVV.

The chain combines TRBV27 with TRBJ2-1, with 14 nucleotides matching TRBD2. The CDR3 has 18 residues. V lost 6 bases, J lost 9 bases, and 16 bases stayed unmatched. CDR1 is MNHEY and CDR2 is SMNVEV in the germline V gene (reference sequence). The CDR3 region has the DNA TGTGCCAGCAGGGCGACCGGGACTAGCGGGAGTAACGCCGGTGAGCAGTTCTTC. Amino acids: CASRATGTSGSNAGEQFF.

This clone was seen only once. The rearrangement links TRBV18 to TRBJ2-3; D perhaps matches TRBD2 (6 bases). There are 13 residues in the CDR3. The germline V gene has CDR1 KGHSH and CDR2 LQKENI. V was clipped by 4 bases and J by 4 bases, with 9 bases between them. The chain's CDR3 is CASSLRLADTQYF. The CDR3 bases are TGTGCCAGCTCACTCAGACTAGCAGATACGCAGTATTTT.

The chain joins TRBV23-1 to TRBJ1-2; D is ambiguous. TRBV23-1 is sorted into the ORF group, with uncertain function. This CDR3 has 9 amino acids. V was clipped by 8 bases and J by 5 bases, with 3 bases between them. CDR3 protein: CASSYGYTF. As DNA, the CDR3 is TGCGCCAGCTCTTATGGCTACACCTTC.

This chain uses TRBV7-8 with TRBJ2-1; 7 bases match TRBD2. Germline V gives CDR1 SGHVS, CDR2 FQNEAQ. The CDR3 runs to 16 residues. V shed 5 bases, J shed 0 bases, and the junction held 7 bases outside the gene matches. CDR3 nucleotide sequence: TGTGCCAGCAGCCCCGTAGCGGGTAGCTCCTACAATGAGCAGTTCTTC. It specifies CASSPVAGSSYNEQFF.

The chain recombines TRBV28 with TRBJ2-7; TRBD2 agrees at 10 bases. Germline CDR1 reads MDHEN; CDR2 reads SYDVKM. With V trimmed by 7 bases and J by 0 bases, 3 bases remained unmatched. The CDR3 extends over 14 amino acids. CDR3 protein: CASTSGSPSYEQYF. The CDR3 coding sequence is TGTGCCAGCACTAGCGGGAGCCCCTCCTACGAGCAGTACTTC.

The table lists this clone with a few counts. The V gene is TRBV10-2, the J gene TRBJ2-3; D call uncertain. The CDR3 spans 14 residues. V lost 1 base and J lost 1, with 6 bases in between. The V gene's germline CDR1 is WSHSY and CDR2 SAAADI. CDR3: CASSELARTDTQYF. The CDR3, as DNA: TGCGCCAGCAGTGAGTTAGCTCGCACAGATACGCAGTATTTT.

CDR3 loop: CASSPPDSMGRDQYF. In DNA, the CDR3 is TGTGCCAGCTCACCACCTGACAGCATGGGGAGAGACCAGTACTTC. V gene TRBV18 combines with J gene TRBJ2-5; D may correspond to TRBD1 or TRBD2 (5 bases each). The germline V gene encodes CDR1 KGHSH and CDR2 LQKENI. CDR3 size: 15 residues. V was clipped by 0 bases and J by 10 bases, with 18 bases between them. The full variable domain, in which reference TRBV18 and TRBJ2-5 provide the parts outside the CDR3, is NAGVMQNPRHLVRRRGQEARLRCSPMKGHSHVYWYRQLPEEGLKFMVYLQKENIIDESGMPKERFSAEFPKEGPSILRIQQVVRGDSAAYFCASSPPDSMGRDQYFGPGTRLLVL.

The V gene is TRBV3-1 (or the pseudogene TRBV3-2), the J gene TRBJ2-3; 8 positions agree with TRBD2. The V segment lost 5 bases and the J segment 6 bases; nucleotides outside the gene matches: 10. Germline-derived CDR1 and CDR2 are LGHDT and YNNKEL (reference sequence). This CDR3 is 15 amino acids long. CDR3 nucleotide sequence: TGTGCCAGCAGCGGAGGTAGCGGGAAGGGGGATACGCAGTATTTT. The encoded protein is CASSGGSGKGDTQYF.

This clone was detected only once. The chain employs TRBV5-4 and TRBJ2-1, with D maybe TRBD1 (6 bases). V was pared by 4 bases and J by 2 bases, with 16 bases between. The germline V gene has CDR1 SGHNT and CDR2 YYREEE (reference sequence). The CDR3 runs to 16 residues. The CDR3 sequence is CASSTGGTRPYNEQFF. In DNA, the CDR3 is TGTGCCAGCAGCACCGGTGGGACACGCCCCTACAATGAGCAGTTCTTC.

This clone has more than one count but fewer than ten. The chain uses TRBV10-3 and TRBJ1-2; D may be TRBD1 (5 bases). Germline loops: CDR1 ENHRY, CDR2 SYGVKD. Trimming stripped 2 bases from V and 3 bases from J, with 10 bases between. This CDR3 contains 14 residues. The CDR3 spells CAISERGSHYGYTF. CDR3 DNA: TGTGCCATCAGTGAGCGGGGGTCCCACTATGGCTACACCTTC.